Listed below are T cell receptor beta chains from one sample, sequenced in a study of T cell changes during pregnancy in multiple sclerosis. TCRdb keeps only in-frame clones here, not all; method: immunoSEQ multiplex PCR. The sample lists 35,000 to 45,000 clones; about 90% were seen once. Material: CD4+ T cells from peripheral blood mononuclear cells, obtained after pregnancy. The receptors were gathered from a female donor in good health, enrolled as a control in a pregnancy study. Both conserved end residues are part of each CDR3. D genes are given only for firm matches. Clone size appears in some rows only: once, few, many, or a class for an expanded clone.

size | J | D | V | CDR3 | DNA
NA | TRBJ1-6 | TRBD1 | TRBV18 | CASSPLGQGDRWNSPLHF | TGTGCCAGCTCACCTTTGGGACAGGGTGATCGGTGGAATTCACCCCTCCACTTT
NA | TRBJ2-5 | TRBD2 | TRBV28 | CASSLVLTSGQETQYF | TGTGCCAGCAGTTTGGTCCTGACTAGCGGGCAAGAGACCCAGTACTTC
NA | TRBJ2-7 | TRBD2 | TRBV4-1 | CASSQAILAGGFYEQYF | TGCGCCAGCAGCCAAGCCATTCTAGCGGGGGGGTTTTACGAGCAGTACTTC
NA | TRBJ1-2 | NA | TRBV19 | CASNPTNTHGYTF | TGTGCCAGTAACCCGACTAACACTCATGGCTACACCTTC
once | TRBJ2-7 | TRBD1 | TRBV2 | CASSRQGVAYEQYF | TGTGCCAGCAGTCGACAGGGGGTAGCCTACGAGCAGTACTTC
NA | TRBJ1-1 | NA | TRBV19 | CASRRGFAEAFF | TGTGCCAGTAGGAGGGGGTTTGCTGAAGCTTTCTTT
NA | TRBJ2-3 | NA | TRBV12-5 | CASGLVGADTQYF | TGTGCTAGTGGTTTGGTAGGGGCAGATACGCAGTATTTT
NA | TRBJ2-7 | NA | TRBV6-6 | CASSRDGSGGRYEQYF | TGTGCCAGCAGTAGAGACGGATCAGGGGGGAGGTACGAGCAGTACTTC
once | TRBJ1-2 | TRBD1 | TRBV4-1 | CASSVSADRGPYGYTF | TGCGCCAGCAGCGTTAGCGCGGACAGGGGTCCCTATGGCTACACCTTC
NA | TRBJ1-6 | NA | TRBV5-8 | CASSLEQGLNSPLHF | TGTGCCAGCAGCTTGGAACAGGGCCTTAATTCACCCCTCCACTTT
NA | TRBJ1-3 | TRBD1 | TRBV18 | CASSQGRQGGNTIYF | TGTGCCAGCTCACAGGGCCGACAGGGAGGAAACACCATATATTTT
NA | TRBJ1-2 | TRBD1 | TRBV19 | CASSPMGQGLGYTF | TGTGCCAGTAGTCCAATGGGACAGGGGTTGGGCTACACCTTC
NA | TRBJ1-1 | TRBD1 | TRBV19 | CASRRQGPINTEAFF | TGTGCCAGTAGACGACAGGGGCCCATCAACACTGAAGCTTTCTTT
NA | TRBJ2-1 | NA | TRBV7-6 | CASSSTADVVQFF | TGTGCCAGCAGCTCGACCGCGGATGTTGTGCAGTTCTTC
NA | TRBJ2-5 | TRBD2 | TRBV29-1 | CSVWTSGGGETQYF | TGCAGCGTTTGGACTAGCGGGGGTGGGGAGACCCAGTACTTC
NA | TRBJ1-1 | NA | TRBV11-3 | CASSSKKGPGMGTEAFF | TGTGCCAGCAGCTCCAAGAAGGGCCCAGGGATGGGTACTGAAGCTTTCTTT
NA | TRBJ1-2 | NA | TRBV5-1 | CASSLAQSYGYTF | TGCGCCAGCAGCTTGGCACAGTCCTATGGCTACACCTTC
NA | TRBJ2-7 | NA | TRBV7-2 | CASSSGGDHRAEQYF | TGTGCCAGCAGCTCAGGAGGGGACCACCGAGCCGAGCAGTACTTC
NA | TRBJ2-7 | NA | TRBV30 | CAWSPPLGRGRYEQYF | TGTGCCTGGAGTCCTCCTTTAGGTAGAGGGAGGTACGAGCAGTACTTC
once | TRBJ1-2 | TRBD1 | TRBV29-1 | CSVGTGDRGYGYTF | TGCAGCGTGGGCACCGGGGACAGGGGGTATGGCTACACCTTC
NA | TRBJ2-2 | TRBD2 | TRBV4-2 | CASSQPMGGRAYTGELFF | TGTGCCAGCAGCCAGCCGATGGGCGGGAGGGCCTACACCGGGGAGCTGTTTTTT
NA | TRBJ2-7 | NA | TRBV7-8 | CASSAARVVREQYF | TGTGCCAGCAGCGCGGCCAGGGTGGTCCGCGAGCAGTACTTC
NA | TRBJ1-4 | TRBD1 | TRBV16 | CASSRGQGRTNEKLFF | TGTGCCAGCAGCCGGGGACAGGGGCGAACTAATGAAAAACTGTTTTTT
once | TRBJ2-7 | NA | TRBV2 | CASSEANEQYF | TGTGCCAGCAGTGAAGCCAACGAGCAGTACTTC
NA | TRBJ1-3 | NA | TRBV19 | CASRGPPISGNTIYF | TGTGCCAGTAGGGGGCCTCCCATCTCTGGAAACACCATATATTTT
NA | TRBJ1-1 | NA | TRBV18 | CASSPRDTNTEAFF | TGTGCCAGCTCACCTCGAGACACGAACACTGAAGCTTTCTTT
NA | TRBJ2-2 | NA | TRBV29-1 | CSVEEGGTLDTGELFF | TGCAGCGTTGAAGAGGGCGGGACTCTCGACACCGGGGAGCTGTTTTTT
once | TRBJ1-4 | NA | TRBV11-2 | CASSPPPGLNEKLFF | TGTGCCAGCAGCCCACCCCCGGGTCTTAATGAAAAACTGTTTTTT
NA | TRBJ2-5 | NA | TRBV5-1 | CASSTRETQYF | TGCGCCAGCAGCACCCGGGAGACCCAGTACTTC
NA | TRBJ2-5 | NA | TRBV28 | CASGPKLAGETQYF | TGTGCCAGCGGGCCAAAACTAGCAGGAGAGACCCAGTACTTC
NA | TRBJ2-5 | NA | TRBV7-8 | CASSLEGWETQYF | TGTGCCAGCAGCTTAGAGGGGTGGGAGACCCAGTACTTC
NA | TRBJ1-4 | NA | TRBV7-9 | CASSIKRGNEKLFF | TGTGCCAGCAGCATCAAACGGGGTAATGAAAAACTGTTTTTT
NA | TRBJ1-3 | NA | TRBV7-6 | CASRKTGSSGNTIYF | TGTGCCAGCAGAAAGACCGGGAGCTCTGGAAACACCATATATTTT
NA | TRBJ2-1 | NA | TRBV11-3 | CASSLAENNEQFF | TGTGCCAGCAGCTTAGCGGAGAACAATGAGCAGTTCTTC
NA | TRBJ2-1 | TRBD1 | TRBV10-3 | CAISSSRDRVGNEQFF | TGTGCCATCAGTTCCTCCCGGGACAGGGTGGGCAATGAGCAGTTCTTC
NA | TRBJ2-7 | TRBD2 | TRBV4-1 | CASSQYSGGAGEQYF | TGCGCCAGCAGCCAATATAGCGGGGGGGCCGGCGAGCAGTACTTC
NA | TRBJ1-4 | TRBD1 | TRBV18 | CASSPGQGNIVFF | TGTGCCAGCTCACCAGGACAGGGAAATATTGTGTTTTTT
NA | TRBJ1-2 | NA | TRBV27 | CASYRAGYGYTF | TGTGCCAGTTACAGGGCAGGCTATGGCTACACCTTC
few | TRBJ2-7 | TRBD2 | TRBV18 | CASSPPGGGGSEQYF | TGTGCCAGCTCACCACCCGGGGGGGGAGGGTCCGAGCAGTACTTC
NA | TRBJ2-5 | NA | TRBV5-1 | CASSLEARETQYF | TGCGCCAGCAGCTTGGAGGCCAGGGAGACCCAGTACTTC
NA | TRBJ2-3 | TRBD1 | TRBV5-1 | CASSPGTGDDTQYF | TGCGCCAGCAGCCCCGGGACAGGCGACGATACGCAGTATTTT
few | TRBJ2-3 | NA | TRBV11-2 | CASSLGPGGDTQYF | TGTGCCAGCAGCTTAGGGCCGGGTGGGGATACGCAGTATTTT
NA | TRBJ2-1 | TRBD2 | TRBV6-5 | CASSYLLAGVNEQFF | TGTGCCAGCAGTTACTTACTAGCGGGCGTCAATGAGCAGTTCTTC
NA | TRBJ2-7 | TRBD1 | TRBV28 | CASQGASRFYEQYF | TGTGCCAGCCAGGGGGCCAGCCGATTCTACGAGCAGTACTTC
NA | TRBJ1-5 | TRBD1 | TRBV6-1 | CASSERTTTGDYSNQPQHF | TGTGCCAGCAGCGAACGAACCACCACAGGGGATTATAGCAATCAGCCCCAGCATTTT
NA | TRBJ2-1 | TRBD1 | TRBV25-1 | CASSLDRGGYNEQFF | TGTGCCAGCAGTCTAGACAGGGGAGGCTACAATGAGCAGTTCTTC
NA | TRBJ1-2 | NA | TRBV7-8 | CASSLLGLSGYTF | TGTGCCAGCAGCTTACTGGGGCTGAGTGGCTACACCTTC
NA | TRBJ2-3 | NA | TRBV29-1 | CSVAPGLSTDTQYF | TGCAGCGTCGCCCCGGGACTTAGCACAGATACGCAGTATTTT
NA | TRBJ2-2 | NA | TRBV2 | CASREASSRELFF | TGTGCCAGCAGGGAGGCCTCGTCCCGGGAGCTGTTTTTT
NA | TRBJ1-2 | NA | TRBV28 | CASSSPNPRVSGYTF | TGTGCCAGCAGTTCCCCGAATCCCCGGGTATCGGGCTACACCTTC
NA | TRBJ1-2 | NA | TRBV18 | CASSPEGIYGYTF | TGTGCCAGCTCACCAGAGGGAATCTATGGCTACACCTTC
NA | TRBJ1-2 | TRBD1 | TRBV7-8 | CASSPGGWYGYTF | TGTGCCAGCAGCCCAGGGGGATGGTATGGCTACACCTTC
once | TRBJ2-7 | TRBD1 | TRBV29-1 | CSVSDRGLSEQYF | TGCAGCGTCTCCGACAGGGGGCTTTCCGAGCAGTACTTC